This T cell receptor beta chain was observed in a study of T cell repertoires in cytomegalovirus infection. Across the whole study: HLA-B-restricted CMV epitopes that are well studied were used alongside recently identified HLA-C-restricted ones. Shared public TCR beta signatures pointed to both CMV infection and a matching HLA type.

J was trimmed by 4 bases and V by 5 bases; bases with no gene match: 13. Germline V gene data show CDR1 as SGHDT and CDR2 as YYEEEE. This CDR3 comprises 19 residues. On this clonotype: Antigen: not known.

MiXCR, applied by TCRdb to the reads, yields one record per CDR3 protein. The data contain about 770,000 distinct CDR3 sequences, under 35% of them singletons. Study-wide results and caveats: Identification of carriers of CMV plus the relevant HLA was performed using cumulative public TCR beta family frequency. The ex vivo response was dominated by HLA-C-restricted CMV-specific TCR beta clonotypes.

This specimen was cultured CD8+ T cells from PBMCs, taken from culture after CMV antigen stimulation. The TCR originated in a human donor in good health (CMV status not recorded). Some clones in this sample may be carry-over from other donors' samples. The chain uses TRBV5-6 and TRBJ2-1, with 15 bases identical to TRBD2. DNA of the CDR3: TGTGCCAGCAGAAGAAGGACTAGCGGGGGGGGCTTGCATTACAATGAGCAGTTCTTC. Translated: CASRRRTSGGGLHYNEQFF.